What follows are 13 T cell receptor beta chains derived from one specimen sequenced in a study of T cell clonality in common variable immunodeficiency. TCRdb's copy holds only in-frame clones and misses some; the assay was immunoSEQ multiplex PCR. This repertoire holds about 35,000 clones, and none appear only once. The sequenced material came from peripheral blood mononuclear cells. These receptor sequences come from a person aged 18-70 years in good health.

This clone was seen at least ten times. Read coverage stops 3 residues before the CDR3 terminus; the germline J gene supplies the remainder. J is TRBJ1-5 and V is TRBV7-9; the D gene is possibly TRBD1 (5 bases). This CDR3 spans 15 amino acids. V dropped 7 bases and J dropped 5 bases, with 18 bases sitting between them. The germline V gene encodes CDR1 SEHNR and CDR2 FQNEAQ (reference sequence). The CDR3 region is CASTRSRERDQPQHF. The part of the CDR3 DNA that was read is TGTGCCAGCACCCGGAGCAGGGAAAGGGATCAGCCC.

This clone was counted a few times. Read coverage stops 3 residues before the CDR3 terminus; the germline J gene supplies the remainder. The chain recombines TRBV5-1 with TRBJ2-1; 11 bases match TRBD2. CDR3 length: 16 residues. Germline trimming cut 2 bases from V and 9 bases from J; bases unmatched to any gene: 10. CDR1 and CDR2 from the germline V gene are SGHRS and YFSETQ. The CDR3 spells CASSFLAGGQSSEQFF. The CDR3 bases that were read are TGCGCCAGCAGCTTCTTAGCGGGGGGGCAATCCAGTGAG.

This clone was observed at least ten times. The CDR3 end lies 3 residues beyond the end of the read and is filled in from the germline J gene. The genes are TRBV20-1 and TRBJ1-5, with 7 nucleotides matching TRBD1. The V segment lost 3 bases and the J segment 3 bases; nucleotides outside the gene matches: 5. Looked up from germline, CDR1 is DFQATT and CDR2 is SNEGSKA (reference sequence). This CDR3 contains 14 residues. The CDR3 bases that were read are TGCAGTGCTAGTTGGGGACAGCTCAATCAGCCC. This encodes CSASWGQLNQP. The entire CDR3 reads CSASWGQLNQPQHF.

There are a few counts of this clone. CDR3 protein: CAWSRADRETYGYTF. The sequenced part of the CDR3 DNA is TGTGCCTGGAGTCGTGCGGACAGGGAAACTTATGGC. The chain recombines TRBV30 with TRBJ1-2, with 8 bases aligning to TRBD1. The DNA ends 3 residues before the CDR3 does, and the rest of the CDR3 is filled in from the germline J gene. J gave up 5 bases and V 2 bases, and 10 bases lay outside the gene matches. Germline V gene sequence: CDR1 GTSNPN, CDR2 SVGIG (reference sequence). There are 15 residues in the CDR3.

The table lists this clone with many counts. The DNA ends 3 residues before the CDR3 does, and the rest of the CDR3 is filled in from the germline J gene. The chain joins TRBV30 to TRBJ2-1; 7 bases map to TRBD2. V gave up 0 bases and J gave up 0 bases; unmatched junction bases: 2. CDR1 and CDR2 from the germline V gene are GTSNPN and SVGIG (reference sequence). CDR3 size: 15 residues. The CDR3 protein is CAWSVVAGSYNEQFF. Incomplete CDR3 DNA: TGTGCCTGGAGTGTAGTAGCGGGCTCCTACAATGAG.

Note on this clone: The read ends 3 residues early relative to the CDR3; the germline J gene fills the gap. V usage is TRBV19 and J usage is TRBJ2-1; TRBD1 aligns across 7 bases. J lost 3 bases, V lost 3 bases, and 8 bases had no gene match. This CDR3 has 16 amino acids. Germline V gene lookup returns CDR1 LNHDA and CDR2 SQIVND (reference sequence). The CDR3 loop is CASSMQTGSFYNEQFF. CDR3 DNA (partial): TGTGCCAGTAGTATGCAGACAGGGAGTTTCTACAATGAG.

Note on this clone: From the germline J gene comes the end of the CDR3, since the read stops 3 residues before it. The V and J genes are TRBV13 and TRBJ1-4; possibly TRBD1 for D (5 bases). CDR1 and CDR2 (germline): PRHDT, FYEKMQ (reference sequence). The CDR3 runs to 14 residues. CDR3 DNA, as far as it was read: TGTGCCAGCAGCGCCCCTAGACAGAATTCACCA. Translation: CASSAPRQNSP. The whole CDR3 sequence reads CASSAPRQNSPLFF.

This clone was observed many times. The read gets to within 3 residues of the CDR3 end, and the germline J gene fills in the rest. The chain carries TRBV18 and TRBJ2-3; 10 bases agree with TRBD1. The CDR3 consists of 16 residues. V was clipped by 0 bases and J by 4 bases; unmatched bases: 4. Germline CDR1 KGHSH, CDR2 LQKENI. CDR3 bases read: TGTGCCAGCTCACCACCGCGAGGACAGGGGGCAGATACG. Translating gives CASSPPRGQGADT. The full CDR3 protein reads CASSPPRGQGADTQYF. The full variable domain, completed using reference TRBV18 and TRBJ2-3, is NAGVMQNPRHLVRRRGQEARLRCSPMKGHSHVYWYRQLPEEGLKFMVYLQKENIIDESGMPKERFSAEFPKEGPSILRIQQVVRGDSAAYFCASSPPRGQGADTQYFGPGTRLTVL.

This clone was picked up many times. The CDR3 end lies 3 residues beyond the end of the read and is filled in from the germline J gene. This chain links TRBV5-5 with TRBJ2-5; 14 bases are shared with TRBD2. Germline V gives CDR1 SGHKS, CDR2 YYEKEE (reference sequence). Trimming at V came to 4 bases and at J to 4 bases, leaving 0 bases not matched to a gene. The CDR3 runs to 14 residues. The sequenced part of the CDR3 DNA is TGTGCCAGCAGCGGGACTAGCGGGAGAGAGACC. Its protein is CASSGTSGRET. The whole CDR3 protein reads CASSGTSGRETQYF.

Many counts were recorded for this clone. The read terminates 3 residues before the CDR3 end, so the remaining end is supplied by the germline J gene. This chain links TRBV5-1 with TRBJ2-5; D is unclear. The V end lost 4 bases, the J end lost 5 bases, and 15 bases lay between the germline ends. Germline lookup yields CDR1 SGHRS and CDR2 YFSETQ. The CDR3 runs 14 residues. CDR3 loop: CASSPMSTWETQYF. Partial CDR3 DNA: TGCGCCAGCAGCCCCATGAGCACCTGGGAGACC.

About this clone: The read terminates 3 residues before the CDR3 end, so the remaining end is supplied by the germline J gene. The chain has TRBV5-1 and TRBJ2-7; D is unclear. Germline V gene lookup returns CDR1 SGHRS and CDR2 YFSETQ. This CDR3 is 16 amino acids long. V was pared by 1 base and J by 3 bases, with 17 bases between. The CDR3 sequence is CASSLMPGGADYEQYF. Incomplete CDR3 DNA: TGCGCCAGCAGCTTGATGCCCGGCGGAGCAGACTACGAG. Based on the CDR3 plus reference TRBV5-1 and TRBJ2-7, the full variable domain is KAGVTQTPRYLIKTRGQQVTLSCSPISGHRSVSWYQQTPGQGLQFLFEYFSETQRNKGNFPGRFSGRQFSNSRSEMNVSTLELGDSALYLCASSLMPGGADYEQYFGPGTRLTVT.

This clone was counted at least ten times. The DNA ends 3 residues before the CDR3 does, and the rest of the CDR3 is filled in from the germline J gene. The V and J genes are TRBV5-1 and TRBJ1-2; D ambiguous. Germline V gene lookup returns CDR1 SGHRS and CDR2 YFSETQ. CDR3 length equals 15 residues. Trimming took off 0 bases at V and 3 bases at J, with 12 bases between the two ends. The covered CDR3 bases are TGCGCCAGCAGCTTGGGTGGCAACGATCACTATGGC. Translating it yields CASSLGGNDHYG. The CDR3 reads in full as CASSLGGNDHYGYTF.

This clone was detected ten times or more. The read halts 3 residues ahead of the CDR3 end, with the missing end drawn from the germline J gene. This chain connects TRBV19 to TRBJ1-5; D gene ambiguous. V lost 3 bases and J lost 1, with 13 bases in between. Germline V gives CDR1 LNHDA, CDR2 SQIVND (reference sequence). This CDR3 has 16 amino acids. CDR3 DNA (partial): TGTGCCAGTAGTATCTATGGAAGGGCCAGCAATCAGCCC. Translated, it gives CASSIYGRASNQP. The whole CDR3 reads CASSIYGRASNQPQHF.